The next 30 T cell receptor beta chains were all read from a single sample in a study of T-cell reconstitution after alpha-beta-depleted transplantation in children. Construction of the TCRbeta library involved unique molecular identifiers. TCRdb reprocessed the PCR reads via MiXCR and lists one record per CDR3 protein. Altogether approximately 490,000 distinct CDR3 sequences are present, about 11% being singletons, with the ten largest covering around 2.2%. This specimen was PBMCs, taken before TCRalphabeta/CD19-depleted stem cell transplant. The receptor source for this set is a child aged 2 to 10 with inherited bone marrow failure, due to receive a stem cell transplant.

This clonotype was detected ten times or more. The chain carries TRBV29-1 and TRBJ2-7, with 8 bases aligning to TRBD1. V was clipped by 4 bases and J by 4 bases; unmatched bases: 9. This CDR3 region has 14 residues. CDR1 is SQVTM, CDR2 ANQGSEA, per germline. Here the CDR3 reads CSVAGTGVSYEQYF. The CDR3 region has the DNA TGCAGCGTTGCCGGGACAGGCGTCTCTTACGAGCAGTACTTC.

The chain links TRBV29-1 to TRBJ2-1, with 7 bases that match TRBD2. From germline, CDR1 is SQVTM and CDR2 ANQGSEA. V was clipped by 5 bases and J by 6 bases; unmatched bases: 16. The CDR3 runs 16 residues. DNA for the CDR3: TGCAGCGTTAAATCGCTCGGACTAGTTAGGGGCAATGAGCAGTTCTTC. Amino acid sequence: CSVKSLGLVRGNEQFF.

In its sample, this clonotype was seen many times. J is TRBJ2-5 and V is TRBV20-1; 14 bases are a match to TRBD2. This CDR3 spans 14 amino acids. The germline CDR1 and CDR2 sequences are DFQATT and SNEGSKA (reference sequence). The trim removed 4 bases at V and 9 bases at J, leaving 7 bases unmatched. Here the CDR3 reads CSAIPGLAGAAQYF. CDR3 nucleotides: TGCAGTGCTATCCCGGGACTAGCGGGAGCGGCCCAGTACTTC.

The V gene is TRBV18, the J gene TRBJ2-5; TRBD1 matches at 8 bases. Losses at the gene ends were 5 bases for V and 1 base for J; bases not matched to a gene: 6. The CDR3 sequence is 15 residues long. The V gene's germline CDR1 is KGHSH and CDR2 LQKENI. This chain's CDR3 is CASSTGRGLQETQYF. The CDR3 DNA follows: TGTGCCAGCTCAACGGGCAGGGGGCTCCAAGAGACCCAGTACTTC.

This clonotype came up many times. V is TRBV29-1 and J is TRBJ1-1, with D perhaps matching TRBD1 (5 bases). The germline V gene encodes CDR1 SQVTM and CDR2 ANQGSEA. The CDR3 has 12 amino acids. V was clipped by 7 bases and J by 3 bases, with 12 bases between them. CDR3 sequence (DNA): TGCAGCGGTACTAAGGGGCACACTGAAGCTTTCTTT. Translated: CSGTKGHTEAFF.

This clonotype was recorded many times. CDR3 DNA sequence: TGTGCCAGCTCACCATACACCGGCCCAGGGGACACTGAAGCTTTCTTT. This encodes CASSPYTGPGDTEAFF. J is TRBJ1-1 and V is TRBV18; D perhaps matches TRBD1 (6 bases). Germline lookup yields CDR1 KGHSH and CDR2 LQKENI. CDR3 length: 16 residues. Trimming left V 2 bases short and J 3 bases short, with 16 bases between. The full variable domain, in which reference TRBV18 and TRBJ1-1 provide the parts outside the CDR3, is NAGVMQNPRHLVRRRGQEARLRCSPMKGHSHVYWYRQLPEEGLKFMVYLQKENIIDESGMPKERFSAEFPKEGPSILRIQQVVRGDSAAYFCASSPYTGPGDTEAFFGQGTRLTVV.

This chain's CDR3 is CGPILQGKEQFF. CDR3 nucleotide sequence: TGCGGACCCATCCTCCAGGGAAAAGAGCAGTTCTTC. This chain connects TRBV20-1 to TRBJ2-1; a possible D gene is TRBD1 (5 bases). The CDR3 sequence is 12 residues long. From germline, CDR1 is DFQATT and CDR2 SNEGSKA (reference sequence).

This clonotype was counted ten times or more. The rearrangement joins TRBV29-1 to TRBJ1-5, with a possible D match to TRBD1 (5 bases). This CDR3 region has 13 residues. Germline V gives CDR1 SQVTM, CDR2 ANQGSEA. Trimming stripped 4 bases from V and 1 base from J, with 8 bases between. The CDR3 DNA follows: TGCAGCGTTGTATGGGACAGCAATCAGCCCCAGCATTTT. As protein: CSVVWDSNQPQHF.

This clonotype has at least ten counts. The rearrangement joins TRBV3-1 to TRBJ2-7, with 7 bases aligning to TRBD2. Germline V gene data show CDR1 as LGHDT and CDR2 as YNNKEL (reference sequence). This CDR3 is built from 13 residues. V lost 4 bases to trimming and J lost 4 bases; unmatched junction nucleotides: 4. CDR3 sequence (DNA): TGTGCCAGCAGCCGCGGGGAGGGTTACGAGCAGTACTTC. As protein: CASSRGEGYEQYF.

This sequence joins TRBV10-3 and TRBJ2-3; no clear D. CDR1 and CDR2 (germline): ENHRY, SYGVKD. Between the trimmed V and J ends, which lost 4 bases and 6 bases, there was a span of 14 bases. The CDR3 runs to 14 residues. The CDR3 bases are TGTGCCATCAGTGGCCCCCTTACTGCTGATACGCAGTATTTT. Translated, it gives CAISGPLTADTQYF.

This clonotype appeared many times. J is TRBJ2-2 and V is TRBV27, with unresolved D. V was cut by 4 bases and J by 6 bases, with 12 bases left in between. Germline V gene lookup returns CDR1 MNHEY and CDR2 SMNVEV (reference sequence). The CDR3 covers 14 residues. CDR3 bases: TGTGCCAGCAGTTCCCGACCAGTGTCCGGGGAGCTGTTTTTT. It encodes CASSSRPVSGELFF.

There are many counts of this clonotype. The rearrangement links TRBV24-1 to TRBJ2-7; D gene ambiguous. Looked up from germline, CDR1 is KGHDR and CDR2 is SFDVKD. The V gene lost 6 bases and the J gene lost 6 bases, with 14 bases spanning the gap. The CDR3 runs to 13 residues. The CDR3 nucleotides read TGTGCCACCAGTCTCTCTCAGGTGGGCGAGCAGTACTTC. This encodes CATSLSQVGEQYF.

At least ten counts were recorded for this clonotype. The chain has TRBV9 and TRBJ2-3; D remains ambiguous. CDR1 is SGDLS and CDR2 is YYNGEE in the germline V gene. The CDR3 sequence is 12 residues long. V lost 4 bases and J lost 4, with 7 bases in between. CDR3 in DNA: TGTGCCAGCAGCTTCGAACCAGATACGCAGTATTTT. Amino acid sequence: CASSFEPDTQYF.

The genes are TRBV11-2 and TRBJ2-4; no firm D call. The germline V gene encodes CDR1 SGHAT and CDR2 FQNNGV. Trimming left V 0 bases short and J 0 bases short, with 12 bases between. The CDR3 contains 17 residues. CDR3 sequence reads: CASSLDLGRLAKNIQYF. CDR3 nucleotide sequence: TGTGCCAGCAGCTTAGACCTAGGGCGGTTAGCCAAAAACATTCAGTACTTC.

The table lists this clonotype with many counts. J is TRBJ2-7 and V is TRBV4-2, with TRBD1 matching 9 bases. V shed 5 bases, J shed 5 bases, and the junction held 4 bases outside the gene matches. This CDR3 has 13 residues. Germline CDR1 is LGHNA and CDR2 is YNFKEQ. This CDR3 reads CASSDRGFDEQYF. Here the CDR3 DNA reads TGTGCCAGCAGCGACAGGGGGTTCGACGAGCAGTACTTC.

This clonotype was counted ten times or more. The CDR3 DNA sequence: TGTGCCAGCAGCCCAATCGGGAACACTGAAGCTTTCTTT. This gives the protein CASSPIGNTEAFF. The chain carries TRBV7-9 and TRBJ1-1; D ambiguous. The V and J ends lost 5 bases and 1 base respectively, with 8 bases between them. Germline V lookup: CDR1 SEHNR, CDR2 FQNEAQ (reference sequence). The CDR3 loop spans 13 amino acids.

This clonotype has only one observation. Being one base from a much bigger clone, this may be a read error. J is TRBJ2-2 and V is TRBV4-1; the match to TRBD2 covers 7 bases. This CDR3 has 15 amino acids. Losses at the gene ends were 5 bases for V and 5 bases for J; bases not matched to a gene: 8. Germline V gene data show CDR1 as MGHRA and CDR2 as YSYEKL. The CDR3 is CASSEGLSATGELFF. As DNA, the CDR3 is TGCGCCAGCAGCGAGGGACTATCCGCGACCGGGGAGCTGTTTTTT.

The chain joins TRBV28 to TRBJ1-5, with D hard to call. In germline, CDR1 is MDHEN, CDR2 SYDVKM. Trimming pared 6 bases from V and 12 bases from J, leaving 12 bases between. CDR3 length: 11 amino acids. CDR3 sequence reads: CASSSWIDQHF. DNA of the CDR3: TGTGCCAGCAGCTCTTGGATTGACCAGCATTTT.

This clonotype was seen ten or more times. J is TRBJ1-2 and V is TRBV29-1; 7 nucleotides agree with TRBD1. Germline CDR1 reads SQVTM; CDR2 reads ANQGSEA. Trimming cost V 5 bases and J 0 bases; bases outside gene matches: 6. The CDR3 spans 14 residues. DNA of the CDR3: TGCAGCGTTCGGGACAGCGAAGCTAACTATGGCTACACCTTC. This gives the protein CSVRDSEANYGYTF.

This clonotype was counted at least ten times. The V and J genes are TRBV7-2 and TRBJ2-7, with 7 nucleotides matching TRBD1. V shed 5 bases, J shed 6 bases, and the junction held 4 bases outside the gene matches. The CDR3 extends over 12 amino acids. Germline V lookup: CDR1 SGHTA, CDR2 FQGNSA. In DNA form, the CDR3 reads TGTGCCAGCAGCCCGACAGGGATCGAGCAGTACTTC. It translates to CASSPTGIEQYF.

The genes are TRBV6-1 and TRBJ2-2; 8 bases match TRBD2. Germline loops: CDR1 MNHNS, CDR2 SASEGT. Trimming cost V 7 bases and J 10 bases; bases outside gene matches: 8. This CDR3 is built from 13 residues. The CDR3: CASTPGGVMELFF. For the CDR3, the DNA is TGTGCCAGCACCCCCGGGGGGGTTATGGAGCTGTTTTTT.

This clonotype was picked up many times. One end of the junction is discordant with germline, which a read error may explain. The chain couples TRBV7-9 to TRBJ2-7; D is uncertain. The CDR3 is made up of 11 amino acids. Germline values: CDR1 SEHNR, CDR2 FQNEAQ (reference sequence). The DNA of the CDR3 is TGTGCCAGCATCTTACACTACGAGCAGTACTTC. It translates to CASILHYEQYF.

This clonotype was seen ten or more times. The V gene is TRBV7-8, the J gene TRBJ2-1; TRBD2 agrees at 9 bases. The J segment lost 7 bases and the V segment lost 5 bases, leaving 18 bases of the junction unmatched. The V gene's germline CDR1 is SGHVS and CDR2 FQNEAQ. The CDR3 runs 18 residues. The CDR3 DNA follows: TGTGCCAGCAGCCTAAAAAATCTGTTAGCGGGAGTATTGAATGAGCAGTTCTTC. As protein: CASSLKNLLAGVLNEQFF.

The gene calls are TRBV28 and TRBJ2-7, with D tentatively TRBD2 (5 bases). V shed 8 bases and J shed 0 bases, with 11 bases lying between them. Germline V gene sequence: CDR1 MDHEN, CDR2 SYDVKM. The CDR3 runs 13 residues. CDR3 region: CASGGYLSYEQYF. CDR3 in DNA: TGTGCCAGCGGCGGGTATCTCTCCTACGAGCAGTACTTC.

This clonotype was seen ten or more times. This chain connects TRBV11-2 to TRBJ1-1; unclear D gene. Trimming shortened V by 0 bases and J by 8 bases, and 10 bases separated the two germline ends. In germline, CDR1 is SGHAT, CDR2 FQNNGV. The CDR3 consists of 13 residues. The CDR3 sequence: CASSLDRTVEAFF. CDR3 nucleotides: TGTGCCAGCAGCTTAGATCGTACCGTAGAAGCTTTCTTT. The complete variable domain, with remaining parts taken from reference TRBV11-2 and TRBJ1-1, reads EAGVAQSPRYKIIEKRQSVAFWCNPISGHATLYWYQQILGQGPKLLIQFQNNGVVDDSQLPKDRFSAERLKGVDSTLKIQPAKLEDSAVYLCASSLDRTVEAFFGQGTRLTVV.

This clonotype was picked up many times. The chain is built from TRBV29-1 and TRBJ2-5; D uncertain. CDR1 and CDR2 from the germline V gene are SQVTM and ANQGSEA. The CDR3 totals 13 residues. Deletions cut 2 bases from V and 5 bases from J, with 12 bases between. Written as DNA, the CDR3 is TGCAGCGTTGAAACGAGCTATAGGGAGACCCAGTACTTC. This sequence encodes CSVETSYRETQYF.

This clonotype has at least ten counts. CDR3 amino acids: CASSFSGSDDEQYF. CDR3 nucleotides: TGTGCCAGCAGCTTCTCGGGTTCCGACGACGAGCAGTACTTC. This rearrangement joins TRBV7-2 to TRBJ2-7; D call uncertain. CDR3 size: 14 residues. V lost 3 bases to trimming and J lost 5 bases, with 14 bases between them. Looked up from germline, CDR1 is SGHTA and CDR2 is FQGNSA.

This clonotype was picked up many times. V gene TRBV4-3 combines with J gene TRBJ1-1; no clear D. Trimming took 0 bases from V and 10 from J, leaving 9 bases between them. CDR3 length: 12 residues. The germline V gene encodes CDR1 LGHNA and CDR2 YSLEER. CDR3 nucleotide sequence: TGCGCCAGCAGCCAAGAAGGGAGGAGAGCTTTCTTT. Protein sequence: CASSQEGRRAFF.

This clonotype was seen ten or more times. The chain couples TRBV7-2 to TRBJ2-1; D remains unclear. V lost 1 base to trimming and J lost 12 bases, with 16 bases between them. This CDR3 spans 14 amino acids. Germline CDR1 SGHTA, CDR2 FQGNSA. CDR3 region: CASSLGSELPRQFF. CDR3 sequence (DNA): TGTGCCAGCAGCTTAGGGTCCGAACTCCCGCGGCAGTTCTTC. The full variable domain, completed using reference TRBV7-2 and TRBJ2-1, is GAGVSQSPSNKVTEKGKDVELRCDPISGHTALYWYRQSLGQGLEFLIYFQGNSAPDKSGLPSDRFSAERTGGSVSTLTIQRTQQEDSAVYLCASSLGSELPRQFFGPGTRLTVL.

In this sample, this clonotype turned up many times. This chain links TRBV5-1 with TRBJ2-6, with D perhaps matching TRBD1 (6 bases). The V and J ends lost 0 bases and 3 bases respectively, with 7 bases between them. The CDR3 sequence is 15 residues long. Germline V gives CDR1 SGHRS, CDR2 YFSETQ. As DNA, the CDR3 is TGCGCCAGCAGCTTGGGGGGGCATGGGGCCAACGTCCTGACTTTC. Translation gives CASSLGGHGANVLTF.